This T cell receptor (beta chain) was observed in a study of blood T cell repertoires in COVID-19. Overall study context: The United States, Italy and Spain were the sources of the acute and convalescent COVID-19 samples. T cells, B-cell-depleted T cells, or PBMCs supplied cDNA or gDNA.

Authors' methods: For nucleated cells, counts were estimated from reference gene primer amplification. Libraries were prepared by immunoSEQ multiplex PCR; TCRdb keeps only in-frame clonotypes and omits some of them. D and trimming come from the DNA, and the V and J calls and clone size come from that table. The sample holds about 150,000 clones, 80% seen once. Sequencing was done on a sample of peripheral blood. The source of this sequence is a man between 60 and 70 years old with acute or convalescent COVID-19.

The CDR3 DNA sequence: TGTGCCACCAGTGCCGTAGGGACACTCGGGGAGCTGTTTTTT. It encodes CATSAVGTLGELFF. The chain joins TRBV24-1 to TRBJ2-2, with D tentatively TRBD1 (6 bases). The CDR3 is 14 amino acids. V dropped 5 bases and J dropped 7 bases, with 13 bases sitting between them. Germline-derived CDR1 and CDR2 are KGHDR and SFDVKD.